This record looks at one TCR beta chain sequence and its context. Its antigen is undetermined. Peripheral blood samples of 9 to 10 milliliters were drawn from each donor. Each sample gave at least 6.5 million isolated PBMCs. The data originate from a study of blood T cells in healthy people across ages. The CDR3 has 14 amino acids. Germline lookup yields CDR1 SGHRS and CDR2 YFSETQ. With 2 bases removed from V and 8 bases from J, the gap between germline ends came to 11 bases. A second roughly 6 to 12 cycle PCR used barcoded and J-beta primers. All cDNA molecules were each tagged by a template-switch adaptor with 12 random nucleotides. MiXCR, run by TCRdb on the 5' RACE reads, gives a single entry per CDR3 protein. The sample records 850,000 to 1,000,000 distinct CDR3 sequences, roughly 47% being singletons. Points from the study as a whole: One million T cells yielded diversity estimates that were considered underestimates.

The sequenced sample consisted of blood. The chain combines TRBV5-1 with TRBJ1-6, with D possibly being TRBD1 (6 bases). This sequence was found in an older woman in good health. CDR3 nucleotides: TGCGCCAGCAGCTTAGGACAGTGGGATTCACCCCTCCACTTT. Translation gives CASSLGQWDSPLHF.